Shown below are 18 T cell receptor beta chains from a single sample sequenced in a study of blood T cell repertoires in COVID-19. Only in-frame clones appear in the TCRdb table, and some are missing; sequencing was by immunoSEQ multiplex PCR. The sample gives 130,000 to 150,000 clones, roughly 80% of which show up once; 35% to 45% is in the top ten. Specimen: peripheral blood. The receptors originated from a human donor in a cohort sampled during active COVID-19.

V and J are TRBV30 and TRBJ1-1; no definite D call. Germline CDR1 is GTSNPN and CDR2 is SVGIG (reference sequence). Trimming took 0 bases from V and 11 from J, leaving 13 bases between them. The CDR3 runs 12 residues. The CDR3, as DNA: TGTGCCTGGAGTGTAGACCGCGGCGTGGCTTTCTTT. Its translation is CAWSVDRGVAFF. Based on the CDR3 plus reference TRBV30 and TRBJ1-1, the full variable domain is SQTIHQWPATLVQPVGSPLSLECTVEGTSNPNLYWYRQAAGRGLQLLFYSVGIGQISSEVPQNLSASRPQDRQFILSSKKLLLSDSGFYLCAWSVDRGVAFFGQGTRLTVV.

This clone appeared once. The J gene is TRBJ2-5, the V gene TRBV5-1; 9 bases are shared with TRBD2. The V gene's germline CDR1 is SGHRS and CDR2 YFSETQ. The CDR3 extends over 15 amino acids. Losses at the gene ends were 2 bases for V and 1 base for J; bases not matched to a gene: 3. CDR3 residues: CASSFSGGPQETQYF. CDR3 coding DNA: TGCGCCAGCAGCTTTAGCGGGGGCCCCCAAGAGACCCAGTACTTC.

CDR3 bases: TGTGCCAGCAGCGAGGTCCCCACAGGGTACACTAATGAAAAACTGTTTTTT. Translation: CASSEVPTGYTNEKLFF. The chain couples TRBV9 to TRBJ1-4; weak D call: TRBD1 (6 bases). The CDR3 contains 17 residues. Deletions cut 3 bases from V and 2 bases from J, with 17 bases between. Per germline, CDR1 SGDLS and CDR2 YYNGEE.

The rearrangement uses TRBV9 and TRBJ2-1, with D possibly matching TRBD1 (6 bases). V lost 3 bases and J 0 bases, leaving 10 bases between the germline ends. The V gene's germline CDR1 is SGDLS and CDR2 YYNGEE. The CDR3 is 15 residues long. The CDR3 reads CASSAGGSSYNEQFF. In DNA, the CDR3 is TGTGCCAGCAGCGCTGGGGGCAGCTCCTACAATGAGCAGTTCTTC. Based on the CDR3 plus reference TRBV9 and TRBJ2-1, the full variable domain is DSGVTQTPKHLITATGQRVTLRCSPRSGDLSVYWYQQSLDQGLQFLIQYYNGEERAKGNILERFSAQQFPDLHSELNLSSLELGDSALYFCASSAGGSSYNEQFFGPGTRLTVL.

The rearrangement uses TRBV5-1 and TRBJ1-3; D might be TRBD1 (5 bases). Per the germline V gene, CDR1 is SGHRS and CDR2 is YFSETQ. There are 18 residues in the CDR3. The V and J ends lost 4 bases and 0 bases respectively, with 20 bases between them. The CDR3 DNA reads TGCGCCAGCAGCCCCTCGGACACGCCAACTCTCTCTGGAAACACCATATATTTT. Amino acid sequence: CASSPSDTPTLSGNTIYF.

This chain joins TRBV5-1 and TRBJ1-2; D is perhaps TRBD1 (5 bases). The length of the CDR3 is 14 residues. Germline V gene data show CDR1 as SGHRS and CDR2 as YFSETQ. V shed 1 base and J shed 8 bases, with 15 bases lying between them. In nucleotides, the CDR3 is TGCGCCAGCAGCTTGTTACAGGCCTCTGGAGGCTACACCTTC. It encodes CASSLLQASGGYTF.

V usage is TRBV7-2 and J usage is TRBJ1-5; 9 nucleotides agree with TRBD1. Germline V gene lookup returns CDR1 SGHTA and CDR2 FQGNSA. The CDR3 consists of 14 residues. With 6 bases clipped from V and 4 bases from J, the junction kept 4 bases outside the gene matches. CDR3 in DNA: TGTGCCAGCAGTCGACAGGGGGGAAATCAGCCCCAGCATTTT. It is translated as CASSRQGGNQPQHF.

CDR3 residues: CASSEAIGRGQPQHF. In nucleotides, the CDR3 is TGTGCCAGCAGTGAAGCTATAGGGAGGGGGCAGCCCCAGCATTTT. The chain links TRBV6-1 to TRBJ1-5, with TRBD1 as a possible D gene (6 bases). Trimming pared 0 bases from V and 7 bases from J, leaving 13 bases between. This CDR3 is 15 amino acids long. Germline-derived CDR1 and CDR2 are MNHNS and SASEGT.

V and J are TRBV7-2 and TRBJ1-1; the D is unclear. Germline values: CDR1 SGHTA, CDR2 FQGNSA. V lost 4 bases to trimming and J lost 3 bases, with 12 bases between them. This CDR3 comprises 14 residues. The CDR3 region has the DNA TGTGCCAGCAGCTCCAGGCGGGTGGACACTGAAGCTTTCTTT. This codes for CASSSRRVDTEAFF. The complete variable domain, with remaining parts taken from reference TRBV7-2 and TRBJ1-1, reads GAGVSQSPSNKVTEKGKDVELRCDPISGHTALYWYRQSLGQGLEFLIYFQGNSAPDKSGLPSDRFSAERTGGSVSTLTIQRTQQEDSAVYLCASSSRRVDTEAFFGQGTRLTVV.

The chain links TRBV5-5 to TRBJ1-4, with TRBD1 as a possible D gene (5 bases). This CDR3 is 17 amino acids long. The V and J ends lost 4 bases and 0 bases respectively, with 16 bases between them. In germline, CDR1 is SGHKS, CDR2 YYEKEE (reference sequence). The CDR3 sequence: CASSPKGRATTNEKLFF. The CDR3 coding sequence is TGTGCCAGCAGCCCCAAGGGGAGGGCCACAACTAATGAAAAACTGTTTTTT.

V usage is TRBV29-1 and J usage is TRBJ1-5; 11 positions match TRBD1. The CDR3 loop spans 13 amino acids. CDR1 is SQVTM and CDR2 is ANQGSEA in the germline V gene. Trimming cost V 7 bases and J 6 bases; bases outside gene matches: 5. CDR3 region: CSAGQGARQPQHF. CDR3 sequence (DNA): TGCAGCGCAGGACAGGGGGCGCGTCAGCCCCAGCATTTT.

This CDR3 is CASSPPGSQGGRSNQPQHF. CDR3 DNA: TGTGCCAGCTCACCACCCGGCTCACAGGGGGGGAGAAGCAATCAGCCCCAGCATTTT. J is TRBJ1-5 and V is TRBV18; 8 bases line up with TRBD1. The CDR3 sequence is 19 residues long. J was trimmed by 1 base and V by 0 bases; bases with no gene match: 11. The germline gives CDR1 KGHSH, CDR2 LQKENI.

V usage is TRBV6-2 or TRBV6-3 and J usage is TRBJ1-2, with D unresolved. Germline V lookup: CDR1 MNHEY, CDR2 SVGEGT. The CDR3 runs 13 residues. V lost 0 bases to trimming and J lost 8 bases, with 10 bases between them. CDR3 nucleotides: TGTGCCAGCAGTTACTCGAACTCCCCCGGCTACACCTTC. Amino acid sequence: CASSYSNSPGYTF.

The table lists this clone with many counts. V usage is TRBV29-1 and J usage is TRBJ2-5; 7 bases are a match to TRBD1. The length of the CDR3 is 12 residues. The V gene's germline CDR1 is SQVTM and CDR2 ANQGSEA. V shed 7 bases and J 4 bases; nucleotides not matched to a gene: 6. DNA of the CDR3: TGCAGCGGGAACAGGGGTGGAGAGACCCAGTACTTC. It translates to CSGNRGGETQYF.

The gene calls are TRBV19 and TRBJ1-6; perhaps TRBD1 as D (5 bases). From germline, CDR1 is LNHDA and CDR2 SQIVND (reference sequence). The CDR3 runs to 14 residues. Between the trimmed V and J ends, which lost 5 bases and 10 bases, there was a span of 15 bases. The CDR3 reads CASSPRAGNSPLHF. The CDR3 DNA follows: TGTGCCAGTAGTCCTCGGGCAGGGAACTCACCCCTCCACTTT.

The CDR3 region has the DNA TGTGCCAGCAGCTTCGGGGGGGTGAAGGATACGCAGTATTTT. As protein: CASSFGGVKDTQYF. This rearrangement joins TRBV11-3 to TRBJ2-3, with 8 bases that match TRBD2. CDR1 SGHNT and CDR2 YENEEA come from the germline V gene. The CDR3 has 14 residues. The junction had 5 bases not matched to a gene; V was cut back by 3 bases and J by 6 bases.

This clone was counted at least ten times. CDR3 DNA: TGTGCCAGCAGCTTTAGCGGGGGGGCCCTTGATGAGCAGTTCTTC. This codes for CASSFSGGALDEQFF. The chain couples TRBV6-2 or TRBV6-3 to TRBJ2-1; 11 nucleotides align to TRBD2. Germline V gene data show CDR1 as MNHEY and CDR2 as SVGEGT. V lost 6 bases and J lost 8; bases outside the gene matches: 9. This CDR3 is 15 amino acids long.

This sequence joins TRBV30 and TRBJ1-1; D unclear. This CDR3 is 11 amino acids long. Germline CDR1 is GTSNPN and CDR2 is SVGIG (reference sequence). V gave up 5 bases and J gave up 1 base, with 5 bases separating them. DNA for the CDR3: TGTGCCTGGCGTAAGAACACTGAAGCTTTCTTT. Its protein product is CAWRKNTEAFF.